This record looks at one TCR beta chain sequence and its context. With a J-beta primer mix and a sample-barcoded 5' primer, a second PCR ran about 7 to 12 cycles. TCRdb independently ran MiXCR on the 5' RACE reads; one entry per CDR3 protein. Of about 500,000 distinct CDR3 sequences in the sample, under 30% were seen once. The record originates from a study of blood T cells in healthy people across ages. The germline gives CDR1 LNHNV, CDR2 YYDKDF (reference sequence). V was cut by 4 bases and J by 1 base, with 8 bases left in between. The CDR3 loop spans 14 amino acids. The same data also contributed to another study, on T cells of mothers and their children.

The rearrangement links TRBV15 to TRBJ1-5, with D possibly matching TRBD1 (5 bases). This sequence was found in a boy aged 5 to 17 in good health. The sequencing input was blood. The CDR3 sequence: CATSIGVSNQPQHF. The CDR3 coding sequence is TGTGCCACCAGCATAGGGGTGAGCAATCAGCCCCAGCATTTT.